This record concerns one T cell receptor (beta chain) sequence. The data stem from a study of PD-L1 blockade in urothelial cancer. Germline V CDR1 and CDR2: PRHDT, FYEKMQ (reference sequence). The CDR3 totals 18 residues. Trimming removed 4 bases from V and 4 bases from J; junction bases left unmatched: 16. Profiled with immunoSEQ multiplex PCR; TCRdb holds only in-frame clones, not every one. The sample holds 50,000 or so clones, around 77% seen once. This chain links TRBV13 with TRBJ1-1; 9 nucleotides agree with TRBD1. The input for sequencing was PBMCs, taken around atezolizumab (anti-PD-L1) treatment. The sequence was obtained from a man aged 65 to 85 with urothelial cancer. Written as DNA, the CDR3 is TGTGCCAGCAGCTACGAGCCCGGGGACAGGGAATCGGGCACTGAAGCTTTCTTT. Translation: CASSYEPGDRESGTEAFF. The full variable domain, rest sourced from reference TRBV13 and TRBJ1-1, is AAGVIQSPRHLIKEKRETATLKCYPIPRHDTVYWYQQGPGQDPQFLISFYEKMQSDKGSIPDRFSAQQFSDYHSELNMSSLELGDSALYFCASSYEPGDRESGTEAFFGQGTRLTVV.